This T cell receptor beta chain was identified in a study of control samples from healthy donors and cancer patients. Trimming took off 5 bases at V and 0 bases at J, with 5 bases between the two ends. CDR1 and CDR2 (germline): GTSNPN, SVGIG (reference sequence). This CDR3 is 12 amino acids long. This table comes from immunoSEQ multiplex PCR, and its TCRdb copy is limited to in-frame clones, with some not included. The listing contains some 190,000 clones. The origin of this receptor is a woman aged 25 to 45 in good health. The V and J genes are TRBV30 and TRBJ1-3; no clear D. Material for sequencing was blood. The DNA for the CDR3 is TGTGCCTGGGGCAACTCTGGAAACACCATATATTTT. As protein: CAWGNSGNTIYF.